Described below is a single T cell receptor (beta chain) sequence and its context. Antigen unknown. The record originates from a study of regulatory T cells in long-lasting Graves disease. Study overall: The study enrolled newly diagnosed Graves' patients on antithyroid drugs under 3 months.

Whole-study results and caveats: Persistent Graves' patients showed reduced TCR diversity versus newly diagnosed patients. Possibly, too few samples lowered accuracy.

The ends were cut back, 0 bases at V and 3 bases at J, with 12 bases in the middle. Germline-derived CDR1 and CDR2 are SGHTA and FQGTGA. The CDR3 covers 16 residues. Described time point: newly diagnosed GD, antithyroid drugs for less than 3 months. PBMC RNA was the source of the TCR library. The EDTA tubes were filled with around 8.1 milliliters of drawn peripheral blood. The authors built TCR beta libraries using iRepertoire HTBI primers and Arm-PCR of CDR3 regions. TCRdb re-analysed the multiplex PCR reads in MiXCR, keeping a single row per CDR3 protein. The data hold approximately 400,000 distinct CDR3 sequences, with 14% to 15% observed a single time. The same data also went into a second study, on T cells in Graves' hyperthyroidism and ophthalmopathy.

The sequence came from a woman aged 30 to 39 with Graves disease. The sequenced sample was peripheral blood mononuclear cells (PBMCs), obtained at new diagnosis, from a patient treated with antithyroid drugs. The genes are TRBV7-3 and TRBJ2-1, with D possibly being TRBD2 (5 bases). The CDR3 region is CASSLTAATNYNEQFF. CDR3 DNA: TGTGCCAGCAGCTTAACGGCCGCGACTAACTACAATGAGCAGTTCTTC.